This TCR beta chain was observed in a study of response to subunit inactivated influenza vaccine. Notes on the study in general: The authors suggested that few new T cells are recruited per seasonal influenza vaccination.

TCRdb passed the RT-PCR reads through MiXCR, listing each CDR3 protein once. The sample records about 830,000 distinct CDR3 sequences, about a fifth being singletons. About this clonotype: Its antigen is as yet unknown. A much larger clone differs from this one at a single base, so this may be a read error.

The TCR originated in a man over 45 who received an inactivated influenza vaccine. The starting material was PBMCs from blood, obtained 4 to 6 days after vaccination.

CDR3 coding DNA: TGCAGTGCTCGCCCGGGGGAAACCGGGGAGCTGTTTTTT. Encoded protein: CSARPGETGELFF. The chain has TRBV20-1 and TRBJ2-2; D might be TRBD2 (6 bases). The CDR3 extends over 13 amino acids. V was clipped by 5 bases and J by 5 bases, with 12 bases between them. Germline-derived CDR1 and CDR2 are DFQATT and SNEGSKA (reference sequence).